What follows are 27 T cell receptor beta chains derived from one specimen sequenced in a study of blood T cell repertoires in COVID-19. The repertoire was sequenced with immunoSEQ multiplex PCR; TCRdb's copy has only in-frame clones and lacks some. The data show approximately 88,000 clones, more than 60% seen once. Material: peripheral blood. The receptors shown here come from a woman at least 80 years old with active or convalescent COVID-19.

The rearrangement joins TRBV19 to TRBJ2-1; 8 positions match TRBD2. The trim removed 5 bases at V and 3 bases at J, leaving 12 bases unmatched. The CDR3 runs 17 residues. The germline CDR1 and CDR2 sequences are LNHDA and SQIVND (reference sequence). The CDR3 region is CASSEPLGLAIYNEQFF. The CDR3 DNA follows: TGTGCCAGTAGTGAACCCCTAGGACTAGCAATCTACAATGAGCAGTTCTTC.

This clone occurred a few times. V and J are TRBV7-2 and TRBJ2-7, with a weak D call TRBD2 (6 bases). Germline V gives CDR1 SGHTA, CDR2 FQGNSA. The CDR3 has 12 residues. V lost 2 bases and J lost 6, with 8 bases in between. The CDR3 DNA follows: TGTGCCAGCAGCTTATTGGGGGGCGAGCAGTACTTC. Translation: CASSLLGGEQYF.

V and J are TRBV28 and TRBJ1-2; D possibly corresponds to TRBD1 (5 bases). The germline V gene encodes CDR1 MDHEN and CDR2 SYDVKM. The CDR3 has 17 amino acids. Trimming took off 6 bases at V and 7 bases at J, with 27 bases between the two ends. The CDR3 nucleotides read TGTGCCAGCAGGCAGCCTAAGACAGACAGTTCATCTCGTGGCTACACCTTC. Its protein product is CASRQPKTDSSSRGYTF.

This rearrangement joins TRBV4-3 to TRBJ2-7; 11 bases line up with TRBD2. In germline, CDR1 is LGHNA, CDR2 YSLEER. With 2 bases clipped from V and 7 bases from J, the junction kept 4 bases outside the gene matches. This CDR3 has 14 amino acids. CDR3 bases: TGCGCCAGCAGCCAAACTAGCGGGGGTGGAGAGCAGTACTTC. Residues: CASSQTSGGGEQYF.

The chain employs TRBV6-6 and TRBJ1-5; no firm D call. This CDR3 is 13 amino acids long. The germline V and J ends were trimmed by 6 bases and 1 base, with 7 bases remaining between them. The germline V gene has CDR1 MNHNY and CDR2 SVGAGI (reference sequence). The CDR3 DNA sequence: TGTGCCAGCAGCGGGGTCAGCAATCAGCCCCAGCATTTT. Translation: CASSGVSNQPQHF.

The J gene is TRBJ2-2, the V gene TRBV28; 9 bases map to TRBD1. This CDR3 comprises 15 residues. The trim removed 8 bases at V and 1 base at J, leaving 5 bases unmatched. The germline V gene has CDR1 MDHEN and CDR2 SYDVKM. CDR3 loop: CASHTGGWNTGELFF. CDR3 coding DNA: TGTGCCAGCCATACAGGGGGCTGGAACACCGGGGAGCTGTTTTTT.

CDR3 amino acids: CASSLTRTPLNTEAFF. In nucleotides, the CDR3 is TGTGCCAGCAGCCTCACCCGGACACCGCTTAACACTGAAGCTTTCTTT. V is TRBV6-2 or TRBV6-3 and J is TRBJ1-1; weak D call: TRBD1 (5 bases). CDR1 is MNHEY, CDR2 SVGEGT, per germline. This CDR3 is built from 16 residues. V lost 6 bases to trimming and J lost 2 bases, with 19 bases between them.

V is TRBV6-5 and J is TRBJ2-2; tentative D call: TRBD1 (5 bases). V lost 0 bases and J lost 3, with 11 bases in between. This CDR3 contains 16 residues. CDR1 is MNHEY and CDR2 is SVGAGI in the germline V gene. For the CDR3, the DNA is TGTGCCAGCAGTTACTCGACGGACACCGACACCGGGGAGCTGTTTTTT. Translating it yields CASSYSTDTDTGELFF.

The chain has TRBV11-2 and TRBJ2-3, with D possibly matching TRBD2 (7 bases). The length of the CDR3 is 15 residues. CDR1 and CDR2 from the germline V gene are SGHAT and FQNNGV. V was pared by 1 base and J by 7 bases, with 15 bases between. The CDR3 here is CASSLAGRGAYTQYF. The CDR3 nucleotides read TGTGCCAGCAGCTTAGCTGGACGGGGGGCGTATACGCAGTATTTT.

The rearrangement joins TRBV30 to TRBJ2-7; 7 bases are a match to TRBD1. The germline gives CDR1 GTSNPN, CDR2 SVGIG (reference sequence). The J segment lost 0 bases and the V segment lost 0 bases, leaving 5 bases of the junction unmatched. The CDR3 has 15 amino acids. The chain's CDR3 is CAWSVGTVSSYEQYF. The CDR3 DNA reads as TGTGCCTGGAGTGTAGGGACAGTTAGCTCCTACGAGCAGTACTTC.

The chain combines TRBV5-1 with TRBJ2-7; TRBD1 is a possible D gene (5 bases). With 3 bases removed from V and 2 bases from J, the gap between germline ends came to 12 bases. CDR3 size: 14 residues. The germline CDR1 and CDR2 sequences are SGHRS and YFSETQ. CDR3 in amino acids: CASSSRGFAYEQYF. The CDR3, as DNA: TGCGCCAGCAGCTCTAGGGGATTTGCCTACGAGCAGTACTTC.

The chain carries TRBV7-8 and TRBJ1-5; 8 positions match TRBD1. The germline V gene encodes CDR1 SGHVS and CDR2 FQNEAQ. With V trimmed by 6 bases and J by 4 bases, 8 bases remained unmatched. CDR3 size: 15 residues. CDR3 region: CASSDRGRRNQPQHF. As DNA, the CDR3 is TGTGCCAGCAGTGACAGGGGACGAAGGAATCAGCCCCAGCATTTT. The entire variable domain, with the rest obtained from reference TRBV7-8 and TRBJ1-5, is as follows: GAGVSQSPRYKVAKRGQDVALRCDPISGHVSLFWYQQALGQGPEFLTYFQNEAQLDKSGLPSDRFFAERPEGSVSTLKIQRTQQEDSAVYLCASSDRGRRNQPQHFGDGTRLSIL.

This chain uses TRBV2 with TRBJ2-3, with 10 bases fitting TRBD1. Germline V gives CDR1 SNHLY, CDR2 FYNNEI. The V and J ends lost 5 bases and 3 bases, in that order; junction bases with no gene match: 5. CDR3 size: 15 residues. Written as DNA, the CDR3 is TGTGCCAGCAGTCTGGACAGGGGGGGAACAGATACGCAGTATTTT. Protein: CASSLDRGGTDTQYF. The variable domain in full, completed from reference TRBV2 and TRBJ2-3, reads EPEVTQTPSHQVTQMGQEVILRCVPISNHLYFYWYRQILGQKVEFLVSFYNNEISEKSEIFDDQFSVERPDGSNFTLKIRSTKLEDSAMYFCASSLDRGGTDTQYFGPGTRLTVL.

CDR3 sequence: CASRPRGWGGAGTEAFF. CDR3 sequence (DNA): TGTGCCAGCAGACCTCGAGGTTGGGGGGGCGCGGGCACTGAAGCTTTCTTT. The V and J genes are TRBV27 and TRBJ1-1, with D tentatively TRBD1 (6 bases). V lost 6 bases to trimming and J lost 4 bases, with 24 bases between them. The CDR3 loop spans 17 amino acids. The germline V gene encodes CDR1 MNHEY and CDR2 SMNVEV (reference sequence).

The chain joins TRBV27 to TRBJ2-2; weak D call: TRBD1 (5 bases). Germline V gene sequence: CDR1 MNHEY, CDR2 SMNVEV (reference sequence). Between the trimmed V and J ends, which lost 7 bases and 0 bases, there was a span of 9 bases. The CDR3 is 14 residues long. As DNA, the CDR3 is TGTGCCAGCAAGTGGGGCTCGAACACCGGGGAGCTGTTTTTT. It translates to CASKWGSNTGELFF.

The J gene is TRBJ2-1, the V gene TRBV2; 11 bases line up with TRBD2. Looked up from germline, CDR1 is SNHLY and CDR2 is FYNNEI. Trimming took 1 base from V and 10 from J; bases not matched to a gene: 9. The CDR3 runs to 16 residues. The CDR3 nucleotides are TGTGCCAGCAGTGAAGGGAAGGCTAGCGGGGGGCGAGAGCAGTTCTTC. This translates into CASSEGKASGGREQFF.

Here the CDR3 DNA reads TGTGCCAGCAGCTTAGCGGGAGATAGCGGCACGCAGTATTTT. It specifies CASSLAGDSGTQYF. This rearrangement joins TRBV7-6 to TRBJ2-3; tentatively, D is TRBD2 (6 bases). There are 14 residues in the CDR3. From germline, CDR1 is SGHVS and CDR2 FNYEAQ. With 0 bases removed from V and 9 bases from J, the gap between germline ends came to 13 bases.

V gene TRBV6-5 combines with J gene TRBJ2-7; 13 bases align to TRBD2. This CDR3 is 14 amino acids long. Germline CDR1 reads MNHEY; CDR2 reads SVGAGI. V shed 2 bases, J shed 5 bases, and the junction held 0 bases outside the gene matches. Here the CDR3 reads CASSYGLAGDEQYF. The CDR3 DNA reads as TGTGCCAGCAGTTACGGACTAGCGGGGGACGAGCAGTACTTC.

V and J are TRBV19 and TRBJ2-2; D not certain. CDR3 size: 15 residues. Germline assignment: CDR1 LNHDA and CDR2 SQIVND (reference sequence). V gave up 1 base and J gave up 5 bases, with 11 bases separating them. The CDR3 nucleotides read TGTGCCAGTAGTATAGCCCCCCCTAGTACCGGGGAGCTGTTTTTT. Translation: CASSIAPPSTGELFF.

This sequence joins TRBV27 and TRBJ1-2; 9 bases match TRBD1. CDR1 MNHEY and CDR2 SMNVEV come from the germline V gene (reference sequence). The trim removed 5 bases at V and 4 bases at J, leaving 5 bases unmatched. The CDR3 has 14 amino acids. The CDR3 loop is CASSNRGRSYGYTF. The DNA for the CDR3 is TGTGCCAGCAGTAACAGGGGGCGCAGCTATGGCTACACCTTC.

The CDR3 sequence is CASSLAGNSYEQYF. The CDR3 DNA reads TGTGCCAGCAGTTTAGCGGGGAACTCCTACGAGCAGTACTTC. This sequence joins TRBV28 and TRBJ2-7, with a tentative D call TRBD2 (6 bases). Germline values: CDR1 MDHEN, CDR2 SYDVKM. The ends were cut back, 2 bases at V and 0 bases at J, with 8 bases in the middle. The CDR3 loop spans 14 amino acids.

CDR3 coding DNA: TGTGCCAGCAGTTCCAACCCCATGAGCGCTTGGGTCACTGAAGCTTTCTTT. The encoded protein is CASSSNPMSAWVTEAFF. This rearrangement joins TRBV6-2 or TRBV6-3 to TRBJ1-1; D is undetermined. Germline lookup yields CDR1 MNHEY and CDR2 SVGEGT. V was cut by 4 bases and J by 4 bases, with 22 bases left in between. CDR3 length: 17 amino acids.

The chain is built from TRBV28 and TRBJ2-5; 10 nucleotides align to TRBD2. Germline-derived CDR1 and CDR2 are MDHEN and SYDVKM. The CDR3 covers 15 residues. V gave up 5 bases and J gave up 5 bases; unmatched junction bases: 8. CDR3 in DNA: TGTGCCAGCAGTAACAGCGGGGGGGGATATGAGACCCAGTACTTC. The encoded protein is CASSNSGGGYETQYF.

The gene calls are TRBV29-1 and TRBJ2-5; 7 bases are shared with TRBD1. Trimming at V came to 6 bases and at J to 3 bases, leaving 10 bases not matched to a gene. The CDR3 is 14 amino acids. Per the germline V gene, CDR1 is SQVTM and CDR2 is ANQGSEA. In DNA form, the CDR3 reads TGCAGCGTCAGGGACAGAAACCCCGAAGAGACCCAGTACTTC. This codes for CSVRDRNPEETQYF. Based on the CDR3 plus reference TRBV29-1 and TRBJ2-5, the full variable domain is SAVISQKPSRDICQRGTSLTIQCQVDSQVTMMFWYRQQPGQSLTLIATANQGSEATYESGFVIDKFPISRPNLTFSTLTVSNMSPEDSSIYLCSVRDRNPEETQYFGPGTRLLVL.

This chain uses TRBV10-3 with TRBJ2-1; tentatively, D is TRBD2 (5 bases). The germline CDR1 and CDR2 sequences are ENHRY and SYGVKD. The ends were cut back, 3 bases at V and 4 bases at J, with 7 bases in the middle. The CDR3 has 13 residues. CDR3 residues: CAISEGGYNEQFF. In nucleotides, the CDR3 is TGTGCCATCAGTGAAGGCGGGTACAATGAGCAGTTCTTC.

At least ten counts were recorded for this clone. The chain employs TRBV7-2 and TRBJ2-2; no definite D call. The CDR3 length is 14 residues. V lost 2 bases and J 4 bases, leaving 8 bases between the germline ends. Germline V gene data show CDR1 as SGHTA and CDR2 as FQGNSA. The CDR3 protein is CASSLWLLTGELFF. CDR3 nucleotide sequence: TGTGCCAGCAGCTTATGGCTTCTCACCGGGGAGCTGTTTTTT.

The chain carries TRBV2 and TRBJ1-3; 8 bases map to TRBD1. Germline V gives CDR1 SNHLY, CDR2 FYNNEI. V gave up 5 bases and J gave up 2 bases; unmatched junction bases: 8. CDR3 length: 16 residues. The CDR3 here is CASSRSAGGPGNTIYF. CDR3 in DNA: TGTGCCAGCAGTAGGTCGGCAGGGGGCCCTGGAAACACCATATATTTT.